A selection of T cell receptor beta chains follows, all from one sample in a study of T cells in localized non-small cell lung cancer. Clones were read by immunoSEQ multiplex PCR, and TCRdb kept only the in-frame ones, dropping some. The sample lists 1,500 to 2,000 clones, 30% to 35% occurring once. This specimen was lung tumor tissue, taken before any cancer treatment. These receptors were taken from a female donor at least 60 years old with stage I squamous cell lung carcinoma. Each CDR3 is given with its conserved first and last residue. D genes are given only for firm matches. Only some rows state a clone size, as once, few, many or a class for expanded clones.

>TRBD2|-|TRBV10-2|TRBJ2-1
TGCGCCAGCAGTGAGTCCCCTAGCGGGATTGAGCAGTTCTTC
CASSESPSGIEQFF
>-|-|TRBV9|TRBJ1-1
TGTGCCAGCAGCGTAGGGTGGAACACTGAAGCTTTCTTT
CASSVGWNTEAFF
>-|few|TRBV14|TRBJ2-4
TGTGCCAGCAGCCAATACAGCACCCTAGCCAAAAACATTCAGTACTTC
CASSQYSTLAKNIQYF
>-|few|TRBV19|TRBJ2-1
TGTGCCAGTAGTTCGCGGGGTTACAATGAGCAGTTCTTC
CASSSRGYNEQFF
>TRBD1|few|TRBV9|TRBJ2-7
TGTGCCAGCAGGCGAGGGCGGACAGGGGGTGCCGAGCAGTACTTC
CASRRGRTGGAEQYF
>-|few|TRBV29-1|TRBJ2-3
TGCAGCGTTGAACCCGCCAACACAGATACGCAGTATTTT
CSVEPANTDTQYF
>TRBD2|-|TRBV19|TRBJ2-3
TGTGCCAGTACGCCTTTTGGGGCGGGGGGGAGCACAGATACGCAGTATTTT
CASTPFGAGGSTDTQYF
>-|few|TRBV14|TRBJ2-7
TGTGCCAGCAGCCAACTCGGACTGGCCTACGAGCAGTACTTC
CASSQLGLAYEQYF
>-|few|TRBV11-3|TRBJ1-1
TGTGCCAGCAGCTTAGTGCTCCCGGGGACAAGGGGAACCACTGAAGCTTTCTTT
CASSLVLPGTRGTTEAFF
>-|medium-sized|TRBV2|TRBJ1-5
TGTGCCAGCAGTCTTTATAGCAATCAGCCCCAGCATTTT
CASSLYSNQPQHF
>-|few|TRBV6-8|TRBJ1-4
TGTGCCAGCAGTTACGAGGATGGAGAAAAACTGTTTTTT
CASSYEDGEKLFF
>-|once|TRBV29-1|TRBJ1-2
TGCAGCGCCTGGGACGATGACTATGGCTACACCTTC
CSAWDDDYGYTF
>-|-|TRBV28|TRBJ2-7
TGTGCCAGCACGCGCGGATTTCGGAACTACGAGCAGTACTTC
CASTRGFRNYEQYF
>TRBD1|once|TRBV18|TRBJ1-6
TGTGCCAGCGAGGACAGGGGGAACGACAGGAATAATTCACCCCTCCACTTT
CASEDRGNDRNNSPLHF
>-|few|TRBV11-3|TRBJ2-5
TGTGCCAGCAGCTTAGACAATTGGGATAGCCAAGAGACCCAGTACTTC
CASSLDNWDSQETQYF
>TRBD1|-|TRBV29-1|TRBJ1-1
TGCAGCGTTGAGAGACAGGGTTCGGACACTGAAGCTTTCTTT
CSVERQGSDTEAFF
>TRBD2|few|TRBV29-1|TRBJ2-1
TGCAGCTTTATGGCGAGCGGGAGCTCCTACAATGAGCAGTTCTTC
CSFMASGSSYNEQFF
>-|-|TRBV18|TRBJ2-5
TGTGCCAGCTCACCGAGCCGGACACAGTACCAAGAGACCCAGTACTTC
CASSPSRTQYQETQYF
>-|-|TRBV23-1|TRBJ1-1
TGCGCCAGCAGTCAGACAGGTGGGGGAATCGAAGCTTTCTTT
CASSQTGGGIEAFF
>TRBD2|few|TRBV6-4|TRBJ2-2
TGTGCCGTCCGGACTAGCGGGAGCCCCGGGGAGCTGTTTTTT
CAVRTSGSPGELFF